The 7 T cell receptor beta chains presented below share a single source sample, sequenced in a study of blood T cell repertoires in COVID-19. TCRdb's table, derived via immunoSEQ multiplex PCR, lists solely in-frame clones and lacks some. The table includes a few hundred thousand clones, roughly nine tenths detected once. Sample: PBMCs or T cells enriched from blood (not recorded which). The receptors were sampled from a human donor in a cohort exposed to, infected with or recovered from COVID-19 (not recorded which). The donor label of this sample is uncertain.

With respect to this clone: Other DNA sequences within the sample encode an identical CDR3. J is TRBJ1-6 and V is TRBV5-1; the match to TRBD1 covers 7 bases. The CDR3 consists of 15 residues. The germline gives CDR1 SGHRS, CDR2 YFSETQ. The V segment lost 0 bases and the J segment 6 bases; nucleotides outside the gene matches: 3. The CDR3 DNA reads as TGCGCCAGCAGCTTGGTGGCAGGGGGTAATTCACCCCTCCACTTT. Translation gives CASSLVAGGNSPLHF.

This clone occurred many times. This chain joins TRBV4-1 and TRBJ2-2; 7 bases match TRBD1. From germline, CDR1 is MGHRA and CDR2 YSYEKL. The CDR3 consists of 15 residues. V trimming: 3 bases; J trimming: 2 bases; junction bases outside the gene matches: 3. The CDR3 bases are TGCGCCAGCAGCCAGGGGACAGTCAACACCGGGGAGCTGTTTTTT. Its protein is CASSQGTVNTGELFF.

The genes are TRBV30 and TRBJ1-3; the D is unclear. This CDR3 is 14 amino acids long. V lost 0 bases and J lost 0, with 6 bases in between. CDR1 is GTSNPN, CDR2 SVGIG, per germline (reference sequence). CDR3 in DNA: TGTGCCTGGAGTGTAGCCTCCTCTGGAAACACCATATATTTT. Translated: CAWSVASSGNTIYF.

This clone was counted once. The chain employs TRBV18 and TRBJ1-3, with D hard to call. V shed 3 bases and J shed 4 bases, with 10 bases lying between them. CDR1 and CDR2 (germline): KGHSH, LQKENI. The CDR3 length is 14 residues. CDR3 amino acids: CASSPPFLGNTIYF. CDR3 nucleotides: TGTGCCAGCTCACCTCCTTTTCTCGGAAACACCATATATTTT.

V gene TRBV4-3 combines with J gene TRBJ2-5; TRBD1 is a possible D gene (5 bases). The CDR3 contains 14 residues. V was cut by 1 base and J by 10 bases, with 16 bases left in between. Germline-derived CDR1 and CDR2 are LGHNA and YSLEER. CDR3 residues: CASSQVNGKGDQYF. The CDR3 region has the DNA TGCGCCAGCAGCCAAGTGAATGGTAAAGGGGACCAGTACTTC.

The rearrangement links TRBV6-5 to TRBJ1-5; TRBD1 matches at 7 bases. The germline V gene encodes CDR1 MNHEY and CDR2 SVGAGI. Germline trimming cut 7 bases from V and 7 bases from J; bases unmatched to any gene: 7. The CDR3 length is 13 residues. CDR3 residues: CASTPTGVQPQHF. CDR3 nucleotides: TGTGCCAGCACACCTACAGGGGTACAGCCCCAGCATTTT.

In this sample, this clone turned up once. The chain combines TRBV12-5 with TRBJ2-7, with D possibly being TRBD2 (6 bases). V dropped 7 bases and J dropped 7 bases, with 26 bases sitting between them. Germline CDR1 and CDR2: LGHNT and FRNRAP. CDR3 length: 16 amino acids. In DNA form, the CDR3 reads TGTGCTAGTGCTTTTCCGGGGGTCCCCCCCTACGAGGAGCAGTACTTC. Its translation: CASAFPGVPPYEEQYF.